The 22 T cell receptor beta chains below were found in one sample sequenced in a study of Ad26.COV2.S vaccination and SARS-CoV-2 variants. Profiled with immunoSEQ multiplex PCR; TCRdb holds only in-frame clones, not every one. The data contain about 350,000 clones, about 91% of them seen just once; the ten biggest clones take up under 5%. This material consisted of peripheral blood, taken after recovery from COVID-19. The source of these receptors is a human donor who had recovered from COVID-19.

The CDR3 DNA reads as TGCGCCAGCAGTTCTTTGGACAGGGGGCTCTCCTCACCCCTCCACTTT. Its translation is CASSSLDRGLSSPLHF. The chain uses TRBV23-1 and TRBJ1-6; 11 bases map to TRBD1. TRBV23-1 is an ORF, with its function uncertain. V was clipped by 5 bases and J by 10 bases; unmatched bases: 10. The CDR3 has 16 amino acids.

The chain combines TRBV7-8 with TRBJ2-1, with 10 bases that match TRBD2. V lost 4 bases to trimming and J lost 6 bases; unmatched junction nucleotides: 9. The CDR3 runs 16 residues. Germline CDR1 is SGHVS and CDR2 is FQNEAQ. The CDR3 coding sequence is TGTGCCAGCAGCTCCCGCCGACTAGCGGGCGTCAATGAGCAGTTCTTC. Amino acids: CASSSRRLAGVNEQFF.

This clone has just one count. The J gene is TRBJ2-1, the V gene TRBV7-8; 10 bases fit TRBD2. The CDR3 is made up of 17 amino acids. The germline V gene encodes CDR1 SGHVS and CDR2 FQNEAQ. The junction had 10 bases not matched to a gene; V was cut back by 5 bases and J by 3 bases. In DNA, the CDR3 is TGTGCCAGCAGCCTTACTTCACTAGCGGGGAACTACAATGAGCAGTTCTTC. Residues: CASSLTSLAGNYNEQFF.

The chain carries TRBV5-1 and TRBJ1-3; the D is unclear. There are 17 residues in the CDR3. The V and J ends lost 4 bases and 2 bases respectively, with 19 bases between them. Looked up from germline, CDR1 is SGHRS and CDR2 is YFSETQ. This chain's CDR3 is CASSPTDQKPTGNTIYF. The CDR3 bases are TGCGCCAGCAGCCCAACGGATCAAAAACCCACTGGAAACACCATATATTTT.

This clone has a single count. The J gene is TRBJ1-2, the V gene TRBV9; D is possibly TRBD1 (5 bases). The germline V and J ends were trimmed by 0 bases and 4 bases, with 10 bases remaining between them. Germline-derived CDR1 and CDR2 are SGDLS and YYNGEE. The CDR3 loop spans 14 amino acids. The CDR3 protein is CASSVGDGGYGYTF. The CDR3 nucleotides read TGTGCCAGCAGCGTAGGGGACGGTGGCTATGGCTACACCTTC.

This chain joins TRBV9 and TRBJ1-3; 8 positions agree with TRBD1. The CDR3 has 20 amino acids. In germline, CDR1 is SGDLS, CDR2 YYNGEE. J gave up 0 bases and V 0 bases, and 14 bases lay outside the gene matches. CDR3 sequence reads: CASSVVTTGAKEDSGNTIYF. The CDR3 DNA reads as TGTGCCAGCAGCGTAGTAACGACAGGGGCGAAAGAAGACTCTGGAAACACCATATATTTT.

The chain employs TRBV7-8 and TRBJ2-5; D gene unclear. The CDR3 runs 14 residues. V was pared by 5 bases and J by 1 base, with 11 bases between. The germline V gene encodes CDR1 SGHVS and CDR2 FQNEAQ. This CDR3 reads CASSPGRSQETQYF. CDR3 sequence (DNA): TGTGCCAGCAGCCCAGGACGTAGCCAAGAGACCCAGTACTTC.

The rearrangement links TRBV27 to TRBJ2-7, with no clear D. The CDR3 is made up of 18 amino acids. V lost 0 bases and J 5 bases, leaving 23 bases between the germline ends. The germline gives CDR1 MNHEY, CDR2 SMNVEV (reference sequence). CDR3 region: CASSLSGNEFAVVDEQYF. The DNA for the CDR3 is TGTGCCAGCAGTTTATCGGGGAATGAATTTGCGGTCGTGGACGAGCAGTACTTC.

J is TRBJ2-2 and V is TRBV9, with D hard to call. The CDR3 loop spans 13 amino acids. V was pared by 0 bases and J by 7 bases, with 7 bases between. Germline CDR1 SGDLS, CDR2 YYNGEE. The CDR3 DNA is TGTGCCAGCAGCGTAGTAGGGTTCGGGGAGCTGTTTTTT. Translated: CASSVVGFGELFF.

This clone was recorded only once. CDR3 DNA: TGTGCCAGCAGCTGGGGTAACACCATATATTTT. Protein: CASSWGNTIYF. This chain uses TRBV9 with TRBJ1-3; D is ambiguous. The CDR3 consists of 11 residues. The V and J ends lost 4 bases and 7 bases respectively, with 6 bases between them. Per germline, CDR1 SGDLS and CDR2 YYNGEE.

The chain is built from TRBV7-9 and TRBJ2-7; D is uncertain. The germline CDR1 and CDR2 sequences are SEHNR and FQNEAQ (reference sequence). V was cut by 3 bases and J by 9 bases, with 9 bases left in between. This CDR3 comprises 11 residues. CDR3 sequence (DNA): TGTGCCAGCAGCTTTACACATCGGCAGTACTTC. As protein: CASSFTHRQYF. The full variable domain, in which reference TRBV7-9 and TRBJ2-7 provide the parts outside the CDR3, is DTGVSQNPRHKITKRGQNVTFRCDPISEHNRLYWYRQTLGQGPEFLTYFQNEAQLEKSRLLSDRFSAERPKGSFSTLEIQRTEQGDSAMYLCASSFTHRQYFGPGTRLTVT.

The gene calls are TRBV2 and TRBJ1-6, with D unresolved. V gave up 1 base and J gave up 7 bases, with 8 bases separating them. The CDR3 covers 14 residues. Looked up from germline, CDR1 is SNHLY and CDR2 is FYNNEI. CDR3 region: CASSEGPSNSPLHF. DNA of the CDR3: TGTGCCAGCAGTGAAGGTCCCAGCAATTCACCCCTCCACTTT.

This CDR3 is CASSLASSGGRYEQYF. CDR3 nucleotide sequence: TGTGCCAGCAGCTTAGCGTCTAGCGGGGGAAGGTACGAGCAGTACTTC. This chain uses TRBV7-2 with TRBJ2-7, with TRBD2 matching 10 bases. There are 16 residues in the CDR3. The ends lost 0 bases at V and 4 bases at J; junction bases unmatched: 6. Germline CDR1 is SGHTA and CDR2 is FQGNSA.

This clone was detected once. This sequence joins TRBV7-9 and TRBJ1-4, with no clear D. CDR3 length: 14 residues. V was clipped by 0 bases and J by 8 bases, with 10 bases between them. CDR1 and CDR2 from the germline V gene are SEHNR and FQNEAQ (reference sequence). CDR3 in DNA: TGTGCCAGCAGCTTAGCGGGATTAGGCGAAAAACTGTTTTTT. It specifies CASSLAGLGEKLFF. Complete variable domain (other parts from reference TRBV7-9 and TRBJ1-4): DTGVSQNPRHKITKRGQNVTFRCDPISEHNRLYWYRQTLGQGPEFLTYFQNEAQLEKSRLLSDRFSAERPKGSFSTLEIQRTEQGDSAMYLCASSLAGLGEKLFFGSGTQLSVL.

This chain links TRBV4-3 with TRBJ2-3; D tentatively reads TRBD1 or TRBD2 (6 bases each). This CDR3 contains 17 residues. V lost 0 bases and J lost 5, with 18 bases in between. Per germline, CDR1 LGHNA and CDR2 YSLEER. CDR3: CASSQDYSSRGQDTQYF. The CDR3 DNA reads TGCGCCAGCAGCCAAGATTATTCCTCGCGGGGACAAGATACGCAGTATTTT.

In its sample, this clone was seen once. The V gene is TRBV4-1, the J gene TRBJ1-5; D is perhaps TRBD1 (6 bases). Between the trimmed V and J ends, which lost 4 bases and 0 bases, there was a span of 10 bases. CDR1 and CDR2 from the germline V gene are MGHRA and YSYEKL. This CDR3 has 15 residues. The CDR3 loop is CASSRTQGSNQPQHF. CDR3 sequence (DNA): TGCGCCAGCAGCCGAACACAGGGTAGCAATCAGCCCCAGCATTTT.

CDR3 residues: CASSQDWRGTHNEQFF. CDR3 sequence (DNA): TGTGCCAGCAGCCAAGATTGGAGGGGGACCCACAATGAGCAGTTCTTC. The chain links TRBV4-2 to TRBJ2-1; D tentatively fits TRBD1 or TRBD2 (6 bases each). The CDR3 contains 16 residues. V was pared by 0 bases and J by 5 bases, with 14 bases between. Germline assignment: CDR1 LGHNA and CDR2 YNFKEQ.

V gene TRBV9 combines with J gene TRBJ2-5; TRBD1 or TRBD2 may be the D gene (7 bases each). CDR3 length: 15 amino acids. V dropped 4 bases and J dropped 4 bases, with 17 bases sitting between them. CDR1 is SGDLS and CDR2 is YYNGEE in the germline V gene. CDR3 bases: TGTGCCAGCAGCCGCAGGGGAGGGGGCAGAGAGACCCAGTACTTC. Translated, it gives CASSRRGGGRETQYF.

About this clone itself: Germline is not matched at one junction end, which may reflect a read error. This chain links TRBV7-7 with TRBJ2-3; a possible D gene is TRBD1 (6 bases). This CDR3 comprises 14 residues. Looked up from germline, CDR1 is SSHAT and CDR2 is FNYEAQ (reference sequence). In DNA form, the CDR3 reads TGTGCTAGCAGCCCAACAGGGCGCACAGATACGCAGTATTTT. It codes for CASSPTGRTDTQYF. Full variable domain (remainder filled in from reference TRBV7-7 and TRBJ2-3): GAGVSQSPRYKVTKRGQDVTLRCDPISSHATLYWYQQALGQGPEFLTYFNYEAQPDKSGLPSDRFSAERPEGSISTLTIQRTEQRDSAMYRCASSPTGRTDTQYFGPGTRLTVL.

The rearrangement uses TRBV27 and TRBJ1-1; 7 positions agree with TRBD1. Per germline, CDR1 MNHEY and CDR2 SMNVEV (reference sequence). V dropped 5 bases and J dropped 1; count of bases not matched to a gene: 4. The CDR3 covers 14 residues. Here the CDR3 DNA reads TGTGCCAGCAGTCGTGGACAGGCGAACACTGAAGCTTTCTTT. Its translation: CASSRGQANTEAFF.

This clone was found a few times. The DNA of the CDR3 is TGTGCCAGCAGTTTATTTGGGGAAGTGGACGAGCAGTACTTC. As protein: CASSLFGEVDEQYF. The V call is TRBV27, the J call TRBJ2-7; D remains ambiguous. The germline V gene has CDR1 MNHEY and CDR2 SMNVEV (reference sequence). Trimming cost V 1 base and J 5 bases, with 12 bases left between them. The CDR3 contains 14 residues.

The V call is TRBV7-9, the J call TRBJ2-1, with 8 bases identical to TRBD1. V shed 5 bases, J shed 0 bases, and the junction held 6 bases outside the gene matches. The CDR3 covers 16 residues. In germline, CDR1 is SEHNR, CDR2 FQNEAQ (reference sequence). CDR3 protein: CASSNTGGTSYNEQFF. In nucleotides, the CDR3 is TGTGCCAGCAGCAACACAGGGGGTACCTCCTACAATGAGCAGTTCTTC. The full variable domain, with the rest looked up from reference TRBV7-9 and TRBJ2-1, is DTGVSQNPRHKITKRGQNVTFRCDPISEHNRLYWYRQTLGQGPEFLTYFQNEAQLEKSRLLSDRFSAERPKGSFSTLEIQRTEQGDSAMYLCASSNTGGTSYNEQFFGPGTRLTVL.